The 10 T cell receptor beta chains below come from one sample, sequenced in a study of shared clonotypes between healthy human individuals. Method: immunoSEQ multiplex PCR; TCRdb's copy keeps in-frame clones and lacks some. The profile shows some 530,000 clones, roughly 80% of them singletons. The sample comprised PBMCs. The receptor set was obtained from a woman aged 40-49 years in good health. Some clones in this sample may be carry-over from other donors' samples.

A word on this clone: A read error is likely here: a far larger clone is one base away. The chain is built from TRBV6-5 and TRBJ2-1; TRBD2 matches 8 bases. Losses at the gene ends were 0 bases for V and 6 bases for J; bases not matched to a gene: 7. Germline assignment: CDR1 MNHEY and CDR2 SVGAGI. The CDR3 contains 16 residues. The CDR3 DNA follows: TGTGCCAGCAGTTACTCGACGGGAGGGAGTCCCAATGAGCAGTTCTTC. Translating gives CASSYSTGGSPNEQFF.

This clone was counted only a few times. Other DNA variants within this sample encode the same CDR3. The genes are TRBV28 and TRBJ1-2; tentative D call: TRBD1 (5 bases). V lost 5 bases and J 2 bases, leaving 12 bases between the germline ends. CDR3 length: 14 residues. The germline gives CDR1 MDHEN, CDR2 SYDVKM. In DNA form, the CDR3 reads TGTGCCAGCAGTCCTGGACAAGCGAACTATGGCTACACCTTC. Protein product: CASSPGQANYGYTF.

On this clone itself: This is likely an artifact of a read error, given a far larger clone one base away. CDR3 protein: CASSFGATNTRELFF. CDR3 nucleotides: TGTGCCAGCAGCTTTGGGGCAACGAACACCAGGGAGCTGTTTTTT. This chain joins TRBV7-9 and TRBJ2-2; the D gene is possibly TRBD1 (5 bases). CDR3 length: 15 residues. Germline V gene sequence: CDR1 SEHNR, CDR2 FQNEAQ (reference sequence).

V gene TRBV30 combines with J gene TRBJ1-2; D gene ambiguous. There are 12 residues in the CDR3. Trimming stripped 2 bases from V and 2 bases from J, with 6 bases between. Per germline, CDR1 GTSNPN and CDR2 SVGIG (reference sequence). DNA of the CDR3: TGTGCCTGGAGTTTTTCAAACTATGGCTACACCTTC. It codes for CAWSFSNYGYTF.

Comments on this clone: A far larger clone is off by one base, so a read error is likely. The chain combines TRBV7-9 with TRBJ1-4, with D hard to call. The germline gives CDR1 SEHNR, CDR2 FQNEAQ (reference sequence). Deletions cut 3 bases from V and 6 bases from J, with 14 bases between. The CDR3 consists of 15 residues. The CDR3 region has the DNA TGTGCCAGCAGCTTCGGGCCCACTGATTATGAAAAACTGTTTTTT. It translates to CASSFGPTDYEKLFF.

On this clone: A much more abundant neighbour one base away suggests this may be a read error. The gene calls are TRBV10-2 and TRBJ2-1; D is unclear. Germline CDR1 is WSHSY and CDR2 is SAAADI. CDR3 length: 16 residues. CDR3 loop: CATCSSLGLSHNEQFF. In DNA form, the CDR3 reads TGCGCCACCTGCTCCTCCTTGGGCCTCTCCCACAATGAGCAGTTCTTC.

This sequence joins TRBV9 and TRBJ2-1; 14 nucleotides align to TRBD2. The CDR3 extends over 16 amino acids. Trimming cost V 0 bases and J 15 bases; bases outside gene matches: 11. CDR1 is SGDLS, CDR2 YYNGEE, per germline. DNA for the CDR3: TGTGCCAGCAGCGTAGATGAGGGACTAGCGGGAGATGAGGTGTTCTTC. Translating it yields CASSVDEGLAGDEVFF.

This chain links TRBV7-2 with TRBJ2-7; D remains unclear. Looked up from germline, CDR1 is SGHTA and CDR2 is FQGNSA. The CDR3 has 14 residues. Trimming stripped 5 bases from V and 0 bases from J, with 11 bases between. The CDR3 DNA follows: TGTGCCAGCAGCCCCAGACTTACCTCCTACGAGCAGTACTTC. Amino acid sequence: CASSPRLTSYEQYF.

The V and J genes are TRBV5-6 and TRBJ1-5; the D gene is possibly TRBD1 (5 bases). The germline V gene has CDR1 SGHDT and CDR2 YYEEEE. The CDR3 is made up of 15 amino acids. V was pared by 2 bases and J by 5 bases, with 14 bases between. Here the CDR3 reads CASSLVGRVDQPQHF. For the CDR3, the DNA is TGTGCCAGCAGCTTAGTAGGCAGGGTAGATCAGCCCCAGCATTTT. The complete variable domain, with remaining parts taken from reference TRBV5-6 and TRBJ1-5, reads DAGVTQSPTHLIKTRGQQVTLRCSPKSGHDTVSWYQQALGQGPQFIFQYYEEEERQRGNFPDRFSGHQFPNYSSELNVNALLLGDSALYLCASSLVGRVDQPQHFGDGTRLSIL.

Here the CDR3 reads CASSSLQGWNEQFF. The CDR3 DNA follows: TGTGCCAGCAGCTCCCTCCAGGGGTGGAATGAGCAGTTCTTC. This chain links TRBV28 with TRBJ2-1; D perhaps matches TRBD1 (6 bases). Between the trimmed V and J ends, which lost 6 bases and 7 bases, there was a span of 16 bases. The V gene's germline CDR1 is MDHEN and CDR2 SYDVKM. The CDR3 contains 14 residues. The entire variable domain, with the rest obtained from reference TRBV28 and TRBJ2-1, is as follows: DVKVTQSSRYLVKRTGEKVFLECVQDMDHENMFWYRQDPGLGLRLIYFSYDVKMKEKGDIPEGYSVSREKKERFSLILESASTNQTSMYLCASSSLQGWNEQFFGPGTRLTVL.